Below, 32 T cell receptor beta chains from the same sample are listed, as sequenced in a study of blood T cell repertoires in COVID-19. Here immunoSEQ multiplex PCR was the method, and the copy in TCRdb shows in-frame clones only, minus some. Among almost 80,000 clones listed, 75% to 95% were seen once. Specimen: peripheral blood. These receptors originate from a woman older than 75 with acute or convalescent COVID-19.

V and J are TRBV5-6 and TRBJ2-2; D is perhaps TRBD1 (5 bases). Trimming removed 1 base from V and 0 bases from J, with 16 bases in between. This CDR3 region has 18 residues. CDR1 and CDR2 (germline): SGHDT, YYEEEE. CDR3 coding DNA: TGTGCCAGCAGCTTGTTCGGCAGGGCAGGATCGAACACCGGGGAGCTGTTTTTT. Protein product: CASSLFGRAGSNTGELFF.

In DNA, the CDR3 is TGTGCCAGCAGCGAGAGGACAGGGTGGCCAGAGACCCAGTACTTC. Its protein product is CASSERTGWPETQYF. This rearrangement joins TRBV9 to TRBJ2-5; 8 nucleotides line up with TRBD1. After removal of 3 bases from V and 4 bases from J, the junction contained 8 bases not matched to a gene. The CDR3 is 15 amino acids. Germline lookup yields CDR1 SGDLS and CDR2 YYNGEE.

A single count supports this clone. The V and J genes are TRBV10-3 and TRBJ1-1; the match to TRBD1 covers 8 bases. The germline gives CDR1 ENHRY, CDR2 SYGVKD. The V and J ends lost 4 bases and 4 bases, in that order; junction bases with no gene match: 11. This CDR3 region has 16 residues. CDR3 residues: CAISARTGGVVTEAFF. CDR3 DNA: TGTGCCATCAGTGCCAGAACAGGGGGGGTGGTCACTGAAGCTTTCTTT.

CDR3 coding DNA: TGTGCCAGCAGCCAAGATTGGGGCTCTAGCACTGAAGCTTTCTTT. Amino acid sequence: CASSQDWGSSTEAFF. This rearrangement joins TRBV4-2 to TRBJ1-1, with D possibly TRBD1 on 5 matching bases. This CDR3 comprises 15 residues. V was trimmed by 0 bases and J by 4 bases, leaving 12 bases between them. Germline CDR1 is LGHNA and CDR2 is YNFKEQ.

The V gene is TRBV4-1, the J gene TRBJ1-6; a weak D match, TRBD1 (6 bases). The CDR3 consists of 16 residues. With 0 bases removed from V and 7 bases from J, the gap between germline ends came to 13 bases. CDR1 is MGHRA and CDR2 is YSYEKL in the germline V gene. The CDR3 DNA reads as TGCGCCAGCAGCCAAGATATCCAGGGGCGAAATTCACCCCTCCACTTT. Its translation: CASSQDIQGRNSPLHF.

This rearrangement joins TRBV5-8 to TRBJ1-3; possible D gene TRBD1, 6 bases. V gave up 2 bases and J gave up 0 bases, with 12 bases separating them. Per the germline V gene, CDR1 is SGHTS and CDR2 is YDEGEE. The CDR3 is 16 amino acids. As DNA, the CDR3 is TGTGCCAGCAGCTTATGGACAGCCGGCTCTGGAAACACCATATATTTT. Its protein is CASSLWTAGSGNTIYF.

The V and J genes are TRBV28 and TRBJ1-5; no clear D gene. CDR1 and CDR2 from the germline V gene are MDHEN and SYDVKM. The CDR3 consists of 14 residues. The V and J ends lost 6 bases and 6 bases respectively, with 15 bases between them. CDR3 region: CASRRALTPQPQHF. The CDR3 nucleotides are TGTGCCAGCAGGAGGGCCCTAACCCCTCAGCCCCAGCATTTT.

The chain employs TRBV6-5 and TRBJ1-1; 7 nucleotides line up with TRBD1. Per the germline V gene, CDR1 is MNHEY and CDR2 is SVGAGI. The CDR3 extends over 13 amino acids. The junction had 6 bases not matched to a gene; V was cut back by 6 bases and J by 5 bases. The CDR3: CASRADRRTEAFF. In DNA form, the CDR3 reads TGTGCCAGCAGAGCGGACAGGCGGACTGAAGCTTTCTTT.

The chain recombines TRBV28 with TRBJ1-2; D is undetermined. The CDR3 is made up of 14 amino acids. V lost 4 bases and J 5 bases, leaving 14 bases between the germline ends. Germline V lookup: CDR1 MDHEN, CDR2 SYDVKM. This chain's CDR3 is CASSSPTLGYGYTF. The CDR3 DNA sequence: TGTGCCAGCAGTTCGCCCACTCTAGGATATGGCTACACCTTC.

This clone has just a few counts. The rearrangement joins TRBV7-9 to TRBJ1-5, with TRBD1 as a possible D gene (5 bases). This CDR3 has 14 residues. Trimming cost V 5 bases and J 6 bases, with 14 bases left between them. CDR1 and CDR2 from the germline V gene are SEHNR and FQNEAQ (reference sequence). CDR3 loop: CASSPPGPGQPQHF. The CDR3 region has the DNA TGTGCCAGCAGCCCGCCAGGGCCGGGTCAGCCCCAGCATTTT.

Written as DNA, the CDR3 is TGTGCCAGCAGTGAAGTCGACAGGGGAAAACAGCCCCAGCATTTT. Translated: CASSEVDRGKQPQHF. The chain couples TRBV6-1 to TRBJ1-5; 8 bases map to TRBD1. There are 15 residues in the CDR3. The V segment lost 1 base and the J segment 7 bases; nucleotides outside the gene matches: 6. Germline CDR1 reads MNHNS; CDR2 reads SASEGT.

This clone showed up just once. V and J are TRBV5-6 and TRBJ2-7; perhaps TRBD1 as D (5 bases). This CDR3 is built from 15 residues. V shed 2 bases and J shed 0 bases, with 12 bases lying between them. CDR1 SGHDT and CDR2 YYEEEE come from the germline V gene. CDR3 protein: CASSFPGHSSYEQYF. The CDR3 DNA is TGTGCCAGCAGCTTCCCCGGACACAGCTCCTACGAGCAGTACTTC. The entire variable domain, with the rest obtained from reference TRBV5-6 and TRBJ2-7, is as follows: DAGVTQSPTHLIKTRGQQVTLRCSPKSGHDTVSWYQQALGQGPQFIFQYYEEEERQRGNFPDRFSGHQFPNYSSELNVNALLLGDSALYLCASSFPGHSSYEQYFGPGTRLTVT.

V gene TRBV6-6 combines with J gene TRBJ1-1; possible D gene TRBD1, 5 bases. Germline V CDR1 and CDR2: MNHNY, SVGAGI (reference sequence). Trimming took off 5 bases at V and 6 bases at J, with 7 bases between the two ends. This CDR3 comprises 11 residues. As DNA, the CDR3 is TGTGCCAGCAGTACAGGTTCTGAAGCTTTCTTT. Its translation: CASSTGSEAFF.

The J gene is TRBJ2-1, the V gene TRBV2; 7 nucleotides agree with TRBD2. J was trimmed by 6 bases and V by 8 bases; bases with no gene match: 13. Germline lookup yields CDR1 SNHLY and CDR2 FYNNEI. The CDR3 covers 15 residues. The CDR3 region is CASHQRRLASNEQFF. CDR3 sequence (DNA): TGTGCCAGCCACCAAAGGAGACTAGCTTCCAATGAGCAGTTCTTC.

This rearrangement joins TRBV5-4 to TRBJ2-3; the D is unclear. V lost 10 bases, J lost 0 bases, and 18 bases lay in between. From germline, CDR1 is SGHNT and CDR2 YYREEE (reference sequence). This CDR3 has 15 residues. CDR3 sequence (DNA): TGTGCCGGCTCCCTTAGAGGTTCTAGCACAGATACGCAGTATTTT. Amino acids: CAGSLRGSSTDTQYF. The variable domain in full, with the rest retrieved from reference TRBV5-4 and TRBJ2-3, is ETGVTQSPTHLIKTRGQQVTLRCSSQSGHNTVSWYQQALGQGPQFIFQYYREEENGRGNFPPRFSGLQFPNYSSELNVNALELDDSALYLCAGSLRGSSTDTQYFGPGTRLTVL.

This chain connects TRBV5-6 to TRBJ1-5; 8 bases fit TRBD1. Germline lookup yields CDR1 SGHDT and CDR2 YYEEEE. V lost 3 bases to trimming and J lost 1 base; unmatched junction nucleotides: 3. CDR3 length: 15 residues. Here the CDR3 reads CASSSQGGSNQPQHF. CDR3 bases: TGTGCCAGCAGCTCACAGGGGGGAAGCAATCAGCCCCAGCATTTT.

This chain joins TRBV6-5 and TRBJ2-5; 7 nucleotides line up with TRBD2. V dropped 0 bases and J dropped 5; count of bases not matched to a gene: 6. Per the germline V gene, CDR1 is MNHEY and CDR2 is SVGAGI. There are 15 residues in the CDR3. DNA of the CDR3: TGTGCCAGCAGTTACTCTAGCCTAGCGGCCGAGACCCAGTACTTC. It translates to CASSYSSLAAETQYF.

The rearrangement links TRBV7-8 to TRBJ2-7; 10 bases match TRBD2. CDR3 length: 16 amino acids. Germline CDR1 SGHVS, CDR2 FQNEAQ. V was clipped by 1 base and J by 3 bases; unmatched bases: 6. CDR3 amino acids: CASSLVASGSLYEQYF. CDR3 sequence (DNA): TGTGCCAGCAGCTTAGTGGCTAGCGGGAGCCTCTACGAGCAGTACTTC.

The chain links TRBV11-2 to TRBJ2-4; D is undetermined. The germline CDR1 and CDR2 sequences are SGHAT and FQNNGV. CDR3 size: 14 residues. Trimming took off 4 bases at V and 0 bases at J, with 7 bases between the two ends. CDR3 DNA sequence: TGTGCCAGCAGCTCGCGACTAGCCAAAAACATTCAGTACTTC. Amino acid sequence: CASSSRLAKNIQYF.

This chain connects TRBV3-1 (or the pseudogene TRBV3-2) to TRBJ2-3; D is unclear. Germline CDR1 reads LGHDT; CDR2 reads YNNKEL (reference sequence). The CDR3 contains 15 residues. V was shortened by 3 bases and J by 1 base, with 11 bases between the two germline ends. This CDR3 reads CASSHAVLGTDTQYF. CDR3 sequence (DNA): TGTGCCAGCAGCCATGCGGTCCTGGGCACAGATACGCAGTATTTT.

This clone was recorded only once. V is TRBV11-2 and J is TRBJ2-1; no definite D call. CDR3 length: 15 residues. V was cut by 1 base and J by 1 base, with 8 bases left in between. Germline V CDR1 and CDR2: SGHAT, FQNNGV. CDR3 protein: CASSLGAESYNEQFF. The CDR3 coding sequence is TGTGCCAGCAGCTTAGGGGCTGAGTCCTACAATGAGCAGTTCTTC.

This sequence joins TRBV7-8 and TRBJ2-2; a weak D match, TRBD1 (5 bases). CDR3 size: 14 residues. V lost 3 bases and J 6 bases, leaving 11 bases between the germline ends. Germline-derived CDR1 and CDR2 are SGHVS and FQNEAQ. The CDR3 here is CASSLDNGSGELFF. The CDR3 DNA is TGTGCCAGCAGCTTGGACAATGGATCCGGGGAGCTGTTTTTT.

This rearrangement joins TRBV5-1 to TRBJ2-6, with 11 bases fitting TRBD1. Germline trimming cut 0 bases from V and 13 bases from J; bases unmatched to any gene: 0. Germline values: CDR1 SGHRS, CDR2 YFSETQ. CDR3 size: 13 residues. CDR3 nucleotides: TGCGCCAGCAGCTTGGGGGACAGGGGGGTCCTGACTTTC. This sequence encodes CASSLGDRGVLTF.

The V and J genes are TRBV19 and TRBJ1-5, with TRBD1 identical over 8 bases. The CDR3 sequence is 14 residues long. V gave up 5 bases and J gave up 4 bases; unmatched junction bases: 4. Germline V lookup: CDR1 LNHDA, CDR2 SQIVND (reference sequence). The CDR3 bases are TGTGCCAGTAGTCAAACAGGGGGGAATCAGCCCCAGCATTTT. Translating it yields CASSQTGGNQPQHF.

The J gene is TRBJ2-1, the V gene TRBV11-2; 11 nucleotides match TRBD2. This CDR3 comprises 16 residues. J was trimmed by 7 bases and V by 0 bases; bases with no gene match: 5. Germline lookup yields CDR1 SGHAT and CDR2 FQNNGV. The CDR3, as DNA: TGTGCCAGCAGCTTAGATCGTCTAGCGGGAGGTAATGAGCAGTTCTTC. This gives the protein CASSLDRLAGGNEQFF.

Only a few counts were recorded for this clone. CDR3 sequence (DNA): TGCGCCAGCGGGCAGGGTGCAACTAATGAAAAACTGTTTTTT. It is translated as CASGQGATNEKLFF. The gene calls are TRBV5-1 and TRBJ1-4; TRBD1 is a possible D gene (5 bases). The CDR3 extends over 14 amino acids. With 7 bases removed from V and 0 bases from J, the gap between germline ends came to 10 bases. Germline CDR1 SGHRS, CDR2 YFSETQ. The variable domain in full, with the rest retrieved from reference TRBV5-1 and TRBJ1-4, is KAGVTQTPRYLIKTRGQQVTLSCSPISGHRSVSWYQQTPGQGLQFLFEYFSETQRNKGNFPGRFSGRQFSNSRSEMNVSTLELGDSALYLCASGQGATNEKLFFGSGTQLSVL.

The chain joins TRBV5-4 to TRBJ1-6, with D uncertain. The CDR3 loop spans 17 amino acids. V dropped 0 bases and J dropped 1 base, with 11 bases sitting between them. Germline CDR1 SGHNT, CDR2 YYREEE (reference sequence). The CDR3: CASSLDPGGSYNSPLHF. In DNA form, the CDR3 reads TGTGCCAGCAGCTTGGATCCGGGAGGTTCCTATAATTCACCCCTCCACTTT.

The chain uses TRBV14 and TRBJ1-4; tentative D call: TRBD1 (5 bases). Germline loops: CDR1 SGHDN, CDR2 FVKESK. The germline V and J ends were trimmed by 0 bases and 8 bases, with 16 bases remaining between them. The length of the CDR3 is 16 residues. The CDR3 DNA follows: TGTGCCAGCAGCCAAGATGTCAGGGCGTTTGGGGAAAAACTGTTTTTT. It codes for CASSQDVRAFGEKLFF.

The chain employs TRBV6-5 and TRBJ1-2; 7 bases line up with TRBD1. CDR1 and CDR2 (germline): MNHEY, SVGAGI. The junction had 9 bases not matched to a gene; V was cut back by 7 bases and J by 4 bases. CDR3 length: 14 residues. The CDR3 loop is CASTQGIFGYGYTF. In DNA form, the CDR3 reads TGTGCCAGCACACAGGGGATTTTTGGCTATGGCTACACCTTC.

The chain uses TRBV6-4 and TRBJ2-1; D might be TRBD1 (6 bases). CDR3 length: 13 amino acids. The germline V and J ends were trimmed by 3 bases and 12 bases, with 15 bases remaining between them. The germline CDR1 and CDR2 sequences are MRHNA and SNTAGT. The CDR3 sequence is CASSETTGLTQFF. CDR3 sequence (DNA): TGTGCCAGCAGTGAAACCACAGGGCTAACGCAGTTCTTC.

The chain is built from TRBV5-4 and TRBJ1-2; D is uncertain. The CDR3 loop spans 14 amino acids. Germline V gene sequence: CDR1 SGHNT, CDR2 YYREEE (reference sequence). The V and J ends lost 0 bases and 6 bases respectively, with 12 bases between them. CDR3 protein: CASSLGGLRNGYTF. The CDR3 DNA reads TGTGCCAGCAGCTTGGGCGGACTTCGGAATGGCTACACCTTC. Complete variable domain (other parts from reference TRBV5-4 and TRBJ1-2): ETGVTQSPTHLIKTRGQQVTLRCSSQSGHNTVSWYQQALGQGPQFIFQYYREEENGRGNFPPRFSGLQFPNYSSELNVNALELDDSALYLCASSLGGLRNGYTFGSGTRLTVV.

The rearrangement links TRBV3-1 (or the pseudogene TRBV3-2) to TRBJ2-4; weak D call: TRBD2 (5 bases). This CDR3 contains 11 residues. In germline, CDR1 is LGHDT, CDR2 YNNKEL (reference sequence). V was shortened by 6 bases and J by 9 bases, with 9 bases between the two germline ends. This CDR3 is CASSFRGIQYF. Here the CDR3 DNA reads TGTGCCAGCAGTTTTCGGGGCATTCAGTACTTC.